This record looks at one TCR beta chain sequence and its context. Its matching antigen is unknown. The sample is drawn from a study of identical twins. J lost 3 bases, V lost 7 bases, and 8 bases had no gene match. The germline gives CDR1 SNHLY, CDR2 FYNNEI. The CDR3 covers 15 residues. Unique molecular identifiers were present on cDNA, and template switching added a universal primer site. TCRdb reanalysed the 5' RACE reads using MiXCR and keeps one entry per CDR3 protein. The data show 150,000 or so distinct CDR3 sequences, with around 3.5% seen just once and 8% to 8.5% held by the top ten. General observations from the study: Cord blood beta clonotypes that were abundant carried fewer insertions, and memory repertoires showed no such trend. Sequences that were beta out-of-frame showed weaker excess twin sharing.

Sequencing was done on a sample of memory T cells sorted from blood. The sequence derives from a man aged 18-30 years in good health. The chain links TRBV2 to TRBJ1-5; 8 positions agree with TRBD1. CDR3 protein: CASKTDRGLNQPQHF. CDR3 nucleotides: TGTGCCAGCAAAACTGACAGGGGCCTCAATCAGCCCCAGCATTTT.